The sequence of this T cell receptor beta chain was determined in a study of blood T cell repertoires in COVID-19. Study overall: There were acute and convalescent COVID-19 samples, and they came from the United States, Italy and Spain. T cells, B-cell-depleted T cells, or PBMCs supplied cDNA or gDNA.

Per the original data handling: The authors estimated nucleated cell counts from reference gene primer amplification. TCRdb keeps only in-frame clones here, not all; method: immunoSEQ multiplex PCR. The DNA gave D and trimming, while V, J and clone size come from that table. This table has approximately 250,000 clones, roughly 79% appearing once. Trimming cost V 5 bases and J 8 bases, with 18 bases left between them. Per the germline V gene, CDR1 is SEHNR and CDR2 is FQNEAQ (reference sequence). The CDR3 is made up of 15 amino acids. Researchers sorted participants into cohorts using their self-reported clinical history.

Sequencing input: PBMCs or T cells enriched from blood (not recorded which). The clonotype was recovered from a man aged 40-49 years who had recovered from COVID-19. This sequence joins TRBV7-9 and TRBJ1-4; D is undetermined. The CDR3 sequence is CASSQTALPGEKLFF. The DNA for the CDR3 is TGTGCCAGCAGCCAGACTGCTCTCCCGGGAGAAAAACTGTTTTTT.